This T cell receptor (beta chain) comes out of a study of OX40 agonist ivuxolimab in advanced cancers. Study background: Recorded diagnoses for dose-escalation patients were hepatocellular carcinoma, melanoma, renal cell or head and neck cancer.

Using immunoSEQ multiplex PCR, the repertoire was profiled, and TCRdb retains in-frame clones only, with some absent. The repertoire includes around 2,600 clones, 55% to 85% of them detected once, and around 25% sits in the top ten. The CDR3 runs 15 residues. The germline CDR1 and CDR2 sequences are SGHVS and FQNEAQ. With regard to this clone: Its target is unknown. A read error may explain this, as a much larger clone is one base away.

General observations from the study: The mean number of expanded clones was higher in CD8+ T cells than in CD4+. There was clonal expansion of CD4+ and CD8+ blood T cells by week 6 at 0.1 to 3.0 mg/kg.

This receptor was obtained from an adult with an advanced solid tumor such as melanoma, head and neck, liver or kidney cancer. Sample: CD4+ or CD8+ T cells sorted from blood, taken in a trial of the OX40 agonist ivuxolimab. This chain uses TRBV7-8 with TRBJ2-7, with 9 bases aligning to TRBD1. CDR3 region: CTSSSGQGPSYEQYF. The CDR3 DNA follows: TGTACCAGCAGCTCAGGACAGGGGCCATCCTACGAGCAGTACTTC.